This TCR beta chain originates from a study of cytomegalovirus exposure and HLA in healthy donors (dated by TCRdb to about 2017). Notes on the research overall: An earlier analysis of some 500 of the donors reported roughly 270 Gb of sequence data and around 110 million unique TCR beta sequences from some 180 million T cells. In a later analysis, previously published TCR beta repertoires from hundreds of donors were re-analyzed and high-resolution HLA genotyping was added so that TCR occurrence patterns could be studied. The T cell repertoires of around 670 subjects were profiled by immunosequencing and related to cytomegalovirus serostatus. Rather than using new phenotypic data, the later analysis identified candidate immune exposures from TCR beta sequences and from how often those sequences occurred across donors. The genetic ancestry cluster associated with self-reported Caucasian donors included about four fifths of the 350 to 500 genotyped donors. To predict cytomegalovirus infection status, the study combined high-throughput TCR immunosequencing, statistical association of individual TCRs with disease status, and machine learning. Among roughly 400 genotyped donors of the cohort, an average of about 240,000 unique TCR beta nucleotide sequences was sequenced per donor, of which approximately 19% were non-productive. Donor age, sex, ethnicity and CMV serostatus were compiled together with the repertoire data. In an earlier analysis of 587 of the donors, high-throughput TCR beta sequencing was used to judge whether each TCR beta V gene segment behaved as functional or pseudogenic. The study aimed to test whether cataloging public T cell receptors could reveal signatures of past pathogen exposure. An early release that covered fewer than 800 HLA-typed donors contained approximately 320 gigabases of sequencing data and around 80 million unique TCR sequences. Every repertoire in the discovery cohort had been generated on one and the same sequencing platform. Roughly five DR-DQ haplotypes were handled as single units for association and clustering because linkage in the cohort was strong. HLA typing covered class I and class II loci at four-digit resolution. Genome-wide SNP genotypes for about 65% of the 666 donors were used in a later genetic analysis, which treated that subset as a discovery cohort. In addition to the first cohort of 666 subjects, a separate validation cohort of 130 or so different subjects was used. Typing coverage varied by locus: about 629-630 donors for A, B, C, DRB1 and DQB1; 522 for DQA1; more than 600 for DPA1; more than 450 for DPB1. Beyond this particular receptor, the publication reports: A group of highly shared sequence variants was considered likely to be a technical artifact of the sequencing pipeline. In an earlier analysis of approximately 590 of the donors, most TCR beta V segments appeared in productive rearrangements about 87% or about 30% of the time, broadly matching IMGT annotations. A later genetic analysis associated a missense DCLRE1C variant with V-gene and J-gene trimming of TCR beta chains, and an independent cohort replicated the association. Correlated functional status among segregating V segments might be attributable to linkage disequilibrium, but an unknown experimental factor could not be ruled out. For the cohort, immune exposure information was limited to CMV serostatus. Sequencing depth was assumed to be roughly uniform across donors in the presence/absence analyses, though that assumption may not hold. A later analysis found that most CMV-associated TCR beta chains appeared HLA-restricted, with HLA associations seemingly driven largely by CMV exposure. Because HLA typing was missing for some donors at each locus, association tests included only the typed subset. Some IMGT-functional V segments, including TRBV6-2 and TRBV6-3, could not be told apart with the 87-base-pair reads, so those segments were excluded. In a later analysis, the rate of TCR association differed among HLA loci, with DRB1 alleles having the most associated TCRs and HLA-C alleles having the fewest. A further reported finding was that TCR beta sequences accurately predicted the HLA-A and HLA-B alleles for most subjects in the first cohort. Specific HLA alleles were associated with over 15,000 TCR beta sequences at a false discovery rate of 0.05 in a later analysis. Across donors, most TCR sequences were observed very rarely, whereas some public TCRs were present in many individuals. In the study, about 150 TCR beta chains were listed as associated with cytomegalovirus. According to a later analysis, parvovirus B19, influenza, CMV and Epstein-Barr virus appeared linked to several top co-occurrence clusters. Because counts were too low, around 18 rarely observed V segments, including chromosome 9 orphons, were left out of the earlier analysis of 587 of the donors. When HLA alleles, especially DR and DQ, strongly co-occurred, attributing TCR associations to individual alleles was difficult. The cohort was sequenced for TCR beta chains only, and without alpha or paired-chain data the features that could be detected were limited. In vitro tests confirmed that three of the cytomegalovirus-associated TCR beta chains recognize cytomegalovirus antigens. The classifier was reported to diagnose cytomegalovirus status with high specificity and sensitivity in both the original cohort and the validation cohort. A later analysis found that HLA-associated TCR beta chains were more clonally expanded and had lower generation probabilities than equally common non-associated chains. The authors suggested that the approach could potentially be generalized to other disease states and immunological phenotypes. Compared with the approximately 670-donor mean, donors in an Asian-associated ancestry cluster had fewer N-insertions in productive TCRs, according to a later genetic analysis.

The cohort consisted of some 670 healthy bone marrow donors. Cohort members were all nominally healthy when sampled, although unrecorded immune exposures were likely present. The donor was CMV seronegative and was included in the group of 352 seronegative cohort members. Each donor provided a peripheral blood sample, and peripheral blood mononuclear cells were used for TCR beta sequencing. The Qiagen DNeasy Blood Extraction Kit was used to extract genomic DNA from the blood cell samples. To prepare the library, the immunoSEQ multiplex PCR assay was applied. For the multiplex PCR, a mixture combining 60 forward primers for TCR Vbeta segments and 13 reverse primers for TCR Jbeta segments was used. The CDR3 region of rearranged TCR beta genes was amplified from genomic DNA with a multiplex PCR assay. On the Illumina HiSeq System, the amplified TCR beta libraries were sequenced as 87-base-pair reads. In the source study's methods: A later analysis tallied 80 million to 95 million unique TCR beta chains across the approximately 670 repertoires, and 10 million to 11 million of those chains were shared by two or more donors. A nearest-neighbor algorithm error-corrected the raw reads and collapsed the reads into unique sequences, merging closely related sequences to remove PCR and sequencing errors. CDR3 sequences were aligned to IMGT reference sequences to assign V, D and J gene segments. For a sequence to be retained, a match of at least six nucleotides was required to both a V gene segment and a J gene segment. Rearrangements were classified as productive when the CDR3 lacked stop codons and remained in frame with V and J, and all other rearrangements were classified as non-productive. Following IMGT convention, CDR3 was defined as the stretch from the second conserved V-encoded cysteine up to the conserved J-encoded phenylalanine. Sequences without an unambiguous match to a single V gene segment were excluded from the earlier analysis of 500 to 700 of the donors. In an earlier analysis of almost 600 of the donors, a V segment was called functional when productive rearrangements were above 56.7%, and segregating when the standard deviation between donors exceeded 5%. To diagnose cytomegalovirus status from the catalog of TCR beta chain sequences, a statistical classification framework was built. In a later analysis, V and J genes were assigned by comparing TCR nucleotide sequences against IMGT/GENE-DB human TR gene sequences. A later analysis assigned CDR3 sequences and most-parsimonious VDJ recombination scenarios with the TCRdist pipeline. In a later analysis, each TCR beta chain was defined by its CDR3 amino acid sequence together with its V-gene family, and reads lacking a unique V-gene family were excluded. A later analysis removed 592 highly shared, low-generation-probability nucleotide sequences to deal with suspected cross-contamination and a sequencing artifact. A later analysis calculated a clonal expansion index for each public chain from normalized within-repertoire ranks of inferred template counts. A later analysis computed generation probabilities with a VDJ recombination model fitted to out-of-frame rearrangements, and checked the results against IGoR. In a later analysis, TCR-TCR, TCR-HLA and TCR-CMV co-occurrence was scored with hypergeometric tests, and a repertoire-size bias correction was applied to TCR pairs. In a later analysis, false discovery rates were estimated by permuting HLA or CMV assignments 20 times. In a later analysis, co-occurring TCRs were grouped with DBSCAN, and TCRdist sequence similarity was added when clustering was performed within HLA-allele-positive subsets. Co-occurrence clustering excluded repertoires with fewer than 30,000 or more than 120,000 public chains, plus five with anomalous nucleotide sharing. TCRdb provides this immuneACCESS table in a form limited to in-frame rearrangements. Some clones are lacking; in checked studies, under half of them reflect an unresolved V gene, and why the rest are absent is not known. That table supplies the V and J calls and clone size; D and trimming were determined from the DNA. The sample has over 100,000 clones on record, roughly 74% of them singletons. 7.3% of the sample is held by the ten biggest clonotypes.

V is pared back by 2 bases and J by 5 bases, with 12 bases lying between the germline termini. Including the terminal cysteine and phenylalanine, the CDR3 comprises 15 residues. Only CDR3 DNA is held: 45 bases, read in frame from base 1. The germline V gene sets CDR1 to MGHDK and CDR2 to SYGVNS. Remarks on this clone: Its antigen has not been determined. The input lacks base qualities; no much larger clone sits a single base away.

The specimen sequenced was PBMCs. The rearranged chain carries TRBV25-1 and TRBJ1-4, with no reliable assignment of the D segment. This TCR was recovered from a male donor in good health and CMV-seronegative. The CDR3 region reads CASSEITAINEKLFF. The DNA sequence is TGTGCCAGCAGTGAAATTACAGCTATAAATGAAAAACTGTTTTTT.